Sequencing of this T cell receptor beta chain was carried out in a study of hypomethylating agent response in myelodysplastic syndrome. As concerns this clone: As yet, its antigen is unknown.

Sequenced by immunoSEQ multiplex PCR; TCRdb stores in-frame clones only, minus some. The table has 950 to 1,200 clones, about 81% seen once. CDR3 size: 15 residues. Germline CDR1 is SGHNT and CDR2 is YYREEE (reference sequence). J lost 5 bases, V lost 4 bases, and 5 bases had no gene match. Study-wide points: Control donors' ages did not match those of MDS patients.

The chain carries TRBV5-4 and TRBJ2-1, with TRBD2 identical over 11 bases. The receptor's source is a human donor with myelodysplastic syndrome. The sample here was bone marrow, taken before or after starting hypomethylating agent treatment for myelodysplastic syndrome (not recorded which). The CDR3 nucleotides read TGTGCCAGCAGCATTAGCGGGAGGGCGAACAATGAGCAGTTCTTC. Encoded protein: CASSISGRANNEQFF.